A single sample is the source of the 26 T cell receptor beta chains below, sequenced in a study of T-cell memory formation after mild COVID-19. TCRdb fed the 5' RACE reads into MiXCR, producing one record per CDR3 protein. This repertoire shows under 450,000 distinct CDR3 sequences, 20% to 30% found once; its top ten account for less than 15%. The sequencing sample was made of PBMCs or a T cell subset sorted from them (not recorded which). The receptors here all came from an adult woman who had mild COVID-19 (a few samples of this study predate the infection). Cell type and time point are not known.

The sample holds a few counts of this clonotype. The chain couples TRBV5-1 to TRBJ1-5, with 7 bases fitting TRBD1. The CDR3 sequence is 15 residues long. V trimming: 5 bases; J trimming: 5 bases; junction bases outside the gene matches: 10. CDR1 is SGHRS, CDR2 YFSETQ, per germline. The CDR3 region is CASRETGTDDQPQHF. CDR3 coding DNA: TGCGCCAGCAGAGAAACCGGGACAGATGATCAGCCCCAGCATTTT.

This clonotype appeared many times. This chain links TRBV4-3 with TRBJ2-7; D is possibly TRBD2 (5 bases). V was shortened by 4 bases and J by 2 bases, with 15 bases between the two germline ends. The CDR3 is made up of 15 amino acids. Per the germline V gene, CDR1 is LGHNA and CDR2 is YSLEER. The CDR3 protein is CASSPRRAATYEQYF. The CDR3 DNA sequence: TGCGCCAGCAGCCCCCGGCGAGCGGCAACCTACGAGCAGTACTTC.

The chain joins TRBV14 to TRBJ1-2; D is perhaps TRBD1 (5 bases). Deletions cut 2 bases from V and 2 bases from J, with 9 bases between. This CDR3 has 14 amino acids. CDR1 SGHDN and CDR2 FVKESK come from the germline V gene. This CDR3 reads CASSQSRGNYGYTF. The CDR3, as DNA: TGTGCCAGCAGCCAATCACGGGGGAACTATGGCTACACCTTC.

The chain carries TRBV9 and TRBJ1-3; TRBD1 matches at 7 bases. The CDR3 is 14 amino acids. J gave up 4 bases and V 3 bases, and 4 bases lay outside the gene matches. Germline assignment: CDR1 SGDLS and CDR2 YYNGEE. The CDR3 DNA is TGTGCCAGCAGCGCGACAGGGCGAGGAAACACCATATATTTT. It yields the protein CASSATGRGNTIYF.

This clonotype was observed a handful of times. The chain combines TRBV6-5 with TRBJ1-1; 8 bases are a match to TRBD1. The trim removed 6 bases at V and 7 bases at J, leaving 7 bases unmatched. CDR1 and CDR2 (germline): MNHEY, SVGAGI. The length of the CDR3 is 13 residues. CDR3 protein: CASRPGQGGEAFF. The CDR3 bases are TGTGCCAGCAGACCTGGACAGGGCGGTGAAGCTTTCTTT.

This chain links TRBV20-1 with TRBJ1-1; D not resolved. The CDR3 contains 13 residues. The germline V and J ends were trimmed by 2 bases and 0 bases, with 7 bases remaining between them. Germline V gene data show CDR1 as DFQATT and CDR2 as SNEGSKA (reference sequence). Here the CDR3 DNA reads TGCAGTGCTAGACGTCAGTTGAACACTGAAGCTTTCTTT. Translating gives CSARRQLNTEAFF.

Only a few counts were recorded for this clonotype. The J gene is TRBJ2-3, the V gene TRBV4-3; D tentatively reads TRBD1 or TRBD2 (5 bases each). There are 13 residues in the CDR3. CDR1 is LGHNA, CDR2 YSLEER, per germline. The V and J ends lost 6 bases and 1 base respectively, with 8 bases between them. This CDR3 reads CASRRGGTDTQYF. The CDR3 DNA sequence: TGCGCCAGCAGGAGGGGAGGCACAGATACGCAGTATTTT.

The sample holds many counts of this clonotype. The J gene is TRBJ2-3, the V gene TRBV5-1; 11 nucleotides agree with TRBD2. The CDR3 is 16 amino acids. Germline loops: CDR1 SGHRS, CDR2 YFSETQ. V gave up 1 base and J gave up 6 bases; unmatched junction bases: 7. CDR3 nucleotide sequence: TGCGCCAGCAGCTTGTTGGCTAGCGGGAGGAGGGATACGCAGTATTTT. This encodes CASSLLASGRRDTQYF. Combining the CDR3 with reference TRBV5-1 and TRBJ2-3 gives the whole variable domain KAGVTQTPRYLIKTRGQQVTLSCSPISGHRSVSWYQQTPGQGLQFLFEYFSETQRNKGNFPGRFSGRQFSNSRSEMNVSTLELGDSALYLCASSLLASGRRDTQYFGPGTRLTVL.

This chain links TRBV10-3 with TRBJ2-1; D unclear. In germline, CDR1 is ENHRY, CDR2 SYGVKD. V was cut by 3 bases and J by 9 bases, with 18 bases left in between. The CDR3 has 15 residues. The CDR3 reads CAISEGNVGVGEQFF. DNA of the CDR3: TGTGCCATCAGTGAAGGGAACGTCGGAGTTGGTGAGCAGTTCTTC.

The chain couples TRBV6-5 to TRBJ1-2; D unclear. Germline CDR1 MNHEY, CDR2 SVGAGI. Between the trimmed V and J ends, which lost 10 bases and 4 bases, there was a span of 25 bases. The CDR3 contains 16 residues. CDR3 residues: CATRRGSAPEGYGYTF. The CDR3 nucleotides read TGTGCCACCCGACGTGGGTCCGCACCCGAGGGCTATGGCTACACCTTC.

This chain uses TRBV9 with TRBJ1-3, with TRBD1 as a possible D gene (6 bases). Germline CDR1 is SGDLS and CDR2 is YYNGEE. V was clipped by 0 bases and J by 5 bases, with 9 bases between them. The CDR3 length is 14 residues. The CDR3 loop is CASSVATGRNTIYF. The DNA of the CDR3 is TGTGCCAGCAGCGTAGCTACAGGGAGAAACACCATATATTTT.

This clonotype was seen a few times. CDR3 nucleotide sequence: TGTGCCAGCAGTCCCCGAGCGCTTCGTAATGGCTACACCTTC. This encodes CASSPRALRNGYTF. The J gene is TRBJ1-2, the V gene TRBV27, with D uncertain. The germline V gene encodes CDR1 MNHEY and CDR2 SMNVEV (reference sequence). CDR3 length: 14 amino acids. V lost 5 bases, J lost 6 bases, and 16 bases lay in between.

In this sample, this clonotype turned up a few times. The gene calls are TRBV6-6 and TRBJ1-5; TRBD1 might be the D (5 bases). V dropped 0 bases and J dropped 5 bases, with 17 bases sitting between them. Germline V gene sequence: CDR1 MNHNY, CDR2 SVGAGI (reference sequence). This CDR3 is built from 17 residues. CDR3 nucleotides: TGTGCCAGCAGTTACTCGAGGGCGTTAGGGGTCGATCAGCCCCAGCATTTT. Residues: CASSYSRALGVDQPQHF.

This clonotype has only a few counts. V is TRBV29-1 and J is TRBJ1-2; 8 bases are a match to TRBD1. The CDR3 contains 13 residues. The germline gives CDR1 SQVTM, CDR2 ANQGSEA. After removal of 4 bases from V and 7 bases from J, the junction contained 8 bases not matched to a gene. CDR3 DNA: TGCAGCGTTGCACACAGGGGGGAGGCTGGCTACACCTTC. It translates to CSVAHRGEAGYTF.

This clonotype was counted only a few times. The chain combines TRBV12-3 or TRBV12-4 with TRBJ2-7; tentative D call: TRBD1 (6 bases). CDR3 length: 16 residues. Between the trimmed V and J ends, which lost 8 bases and 0 bases, there was a span of 20 bases. CDR3 residues: CASSLWQGTSSYEQYF. The DNA for the CDR3 is TGTGCCAGCTCATTATGGCAGGGGACGAGCTCCTACGAGCAGTACTTC.

As concerns this clonotype: The junction departs from germline at one end; a sequencing error may be responsible. The CDR3 DNA reads TGCGCCAGCAGGTTGGACCAAGAGACCCAGTACTTC. Translation gives CASRLDQETQYF. The chain joins TRBV5-1 to TRBJ2-5, with D unresolved. The CDR3 length is 12 residues. Germline loops: CDR1 SGHRS, CDR2 YFSETQ.

The chain carries TRBV5-1 and TRBJ2-2; no definite D call. CDR1 and CDR2 (germline): SGHRS, YFSETQ. The V end was cut by 0 bases, the J end by 7 bases, with 13 bases between. The CDR3 is 15 residues long. This CDR3 reads CASSLDYSMGGELFF. As DNA, the CDR3 is TGCGCCAGCAGCTTGGACTATAGCATGGGCGGGGAGCTGTTTTTT.

There are a few counts of this clonotype. The chain carries TRBV6-4 and TRBJ1-2; no clear D gene. V lost 2 bases, J lost 2 bases, and 6 bases lay in between. The CDR3 covers 13 residues. Looked up from germline, CDR1 is MRHNA and CDR2 is SNTAGT. The CDR3 sequence is CASSDGENYGYTF. In DNA, the CDR3 is TGTGCCAGCAGTGACGGGGAAAACTATGGCTACACCTTC.

CDR3 protein: CASSLSLGQGAPEAFF. Written as DNA, the CDR3 is TGTGCCAGCAGCTTATCGCTCGGGCAGGGGGCGCCTGAAGCTTTCTTT. The J gene is TRBJ1-1, the V gene TRBV7-2; 8 nucleotides align to TRBD1. Germline V gives CDR1 SGHTA, CDR2 FQGNSA. The CDR3 is 16 amino acids. V trimming: 2 bases; J trimming: 6 bases; junction bases outside the gene matches: 11. Looking up the rest from reference TRBV7-2 and TRBJ1-1 gives the full variable domain: GAGVSQSPSNKVTEKGKDVELRCDPISGHTALYWYRQSLGQGLEFLIYFQGNSAPDKSGLPSDRFSAERTGGSVSTLTIQRTQQEDSAVYLCASSLSLGQGAPEAFFGQGTRLTVV.

This sequence joins TRBV20-1 and TRBJ1-1; D call uncertain. Germline V lookup: CDR1 DFQATT, CDR2 SNEGSKA (reference sequence). The CDR3 extends over 13 amino acids. V lost 2 bases and J lost 6, with 13 bases in between. The CDR3 here is CSARFGSGPEAFF. The CDR3 DNA reads TGCAGTGCTAGATTCGGCAGTGGCCCTGAAGCTTTCTTT.

This clonotype was counted a few times. The chain has TRBV6-1 and TRBJ2-7; D is unresolved. CDR1 is MNHNS, CDR2 SASEGT, per germline. The CDR3 sequence is 13 residues long. Trimming stripped 1 base from V and 4 bases from J, with 8 bases between. In DNA, the CDR3 is TGTGCCAGCAGTGAAGACATCGAGTACGAGCAGTACTTC. Its translation is CASSEDIEYEQYF.

The chain recombines TRBV7-2 with TRBJ2-7, with 10 bases matching TRBD1. The CDR3 is 15 amino acids. The germline V gene has CDR1 SGHTA and CDR2 FQGNSA. V gave up 4 bases and J gave up 5 bases; unmatched junction bases: 8. The CDR3 reads CASSSDRGIEDEQYF. For the CDR3, the DNA is TGTGCCAGCAGCTCGGACAGGGGGATCGAAGACGAGCAGTACTTC.

The chain uses TRBV7-2 and TRBJ2-1; 9 bases are a match to TRBD2. CDR1 is SGHTA and CDR2 is FQGNSA in the germline V gene. The CDR3 sequence is 16 residues long. J lost 8 bases, V lost 4 bases, and 12 bases had no gene match. The CDR3 loop reads CASSSNPGTSTHEQFF. CDR3 DNA sequence: TGTGCCAGCAGCTCGAACCCCGGGACTAGCACTCATGAGCAGTTCTTC.

This clonotype appeared a few times. The chain combines TRBV24-1 with TRBJ2-2; D uncertain. Per germline, CDR1 KGHDR and CDR2 SFDVKD. Trimming left V 4 bases short and J 1 base short, with 0 bases between. This CDR3 comprises 12 residues. The CDR3 reads CATSENTGELFF. The CDR3 bases are TGTGCCACCAGTGAGAACACCGGGGAGCTGTTTTTT.

The chain combines TRBV2 with TRBJ2-7; 7 positions agree with TRBD1. Per the germline V gene, CDR1 is SNHLY and CDR2 is FYNNEI. The CDR3 is 11 amino acids. V gave up 7 bases and J gave up 9 bases; unmatched junction bases: 6. CDR3 loop: CASKGQHGQYF. In nucleotides, the CDR3 is TGTGCCAGCAAGGGACAGCATGGGCAGTACTTC.

The sample holds a few counts of this clonotype. The V gene is TRBV18, the J gene TRBJ2-5, with 12 bases lining up with TRBD1. This CDR3 is built from 20 residues. The trim removed 3 bases at V and 3 bases at J, leaving 17 bases unmatched. Per the germline V gene, CDR1 is KGHSH and CDR2 is LQKENI. The CDR3 coding sequence is TGTGCCAGCTCACCTCGTCTTTTCCACCGGGACAGGGGGCAGGAAGAGACCCAGTACTTC. The encoded protein is CASSPRLFHRDRGQEETQYF.